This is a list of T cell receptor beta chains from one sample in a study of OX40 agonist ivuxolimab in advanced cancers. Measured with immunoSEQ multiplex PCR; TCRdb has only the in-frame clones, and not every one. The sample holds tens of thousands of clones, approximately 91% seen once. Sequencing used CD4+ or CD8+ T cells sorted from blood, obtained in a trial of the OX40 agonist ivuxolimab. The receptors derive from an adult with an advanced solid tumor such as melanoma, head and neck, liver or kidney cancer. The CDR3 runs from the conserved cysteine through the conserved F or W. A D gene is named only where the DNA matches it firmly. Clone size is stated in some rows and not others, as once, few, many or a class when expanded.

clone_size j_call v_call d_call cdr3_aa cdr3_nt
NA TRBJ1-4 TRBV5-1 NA CASSLSGATNEKLFF TGCGCCAGCAGCTTGTCCGGCGCAACTAATGAAAAACTGTTTTTT
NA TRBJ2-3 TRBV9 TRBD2 CASSVGIAGVGKDTQYF TGTGCCAGCAGCGTAGGGATCGCGGGAGTCGGAAAAGATACGCAGTATTTT
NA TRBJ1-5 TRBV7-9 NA CASSYGAGRLGNQPQHF TGTGCCAGCAGCTATGGGGCAGGGAGATTAGGGAATCAGCCCCAGCATTTT
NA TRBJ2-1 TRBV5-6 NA CASSLTGSAYNEQFF TGTGCCAGCAGCTTGACAGGGAGTGCCTACAATGAGCAGTTCTTC
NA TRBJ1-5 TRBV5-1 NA CASSLGHRGNQPQHF TGCGCCAGCAGCTTGGGACACCGAGGCAATCAGCCCCAGCATTTT
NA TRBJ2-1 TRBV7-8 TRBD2 CASSLSRLAGEGEQFF TGTGCCAGCAGCTTATCCAGACTAGCGGGAGAGGGTGAGCAGTTCTTC
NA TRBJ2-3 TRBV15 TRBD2 CATSRDLTSGRRDTQYF TGTGCCACCAGCAGAGACCTGACTAGCGGGAGAAGAGATACGCAGTATTTT
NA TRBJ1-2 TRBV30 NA CAWSLSYGYTF TGTGCCTGGAGTCTCAGCTATGGCTACACCTTC
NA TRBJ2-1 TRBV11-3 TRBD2 CASSSGLAGGHEQFF TGTGCCAGCAGCTCGGGACTAGCGGGAGGTCATGAGCAGTTCTTC
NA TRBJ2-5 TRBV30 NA CAWSRSRSSYF TGTGCCTGGAGTAGATCGAGGTCATCGTACTTC
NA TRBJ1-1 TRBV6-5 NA CASKQGIEAAFF TGTGCCAGCAAGCAGGGAATCGAGGCAGCTTTCTTT
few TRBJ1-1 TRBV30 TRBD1 CAWSQGAMDTEAFF TGTGCCTGGAGTCAGGGGGCGATGGACACTGAAGCTTTCTTT
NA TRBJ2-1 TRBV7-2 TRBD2 CASSRTSGRAGGYNEQFF TGTGCCAGCAGTAGGACTAGCGGGAGGGCCGGTGGGTACAATGAGCAGTTCTTC
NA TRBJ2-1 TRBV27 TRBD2 CASRTSGYNEQFF TGTGCCAGCAGAACTAGCGGGTACAATGAGCAGTTCTTC
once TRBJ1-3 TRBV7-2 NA CASSLQGHTIYF TGTGCCAGCAGCTTACAGGGGCACACCATATATTTT
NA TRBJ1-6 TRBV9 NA CASSVALDSPNSPLHF TGTGCCAGCAGCGTAGCCTTGGACAGCCCAAATTCACCCCTCCACTTT
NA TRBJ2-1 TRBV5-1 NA CASSLDPNRGGQFF TGCGCCAGCAGCTTGGACCCTAACAGGGGGGGGCAGTTCTTC
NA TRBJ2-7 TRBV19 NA CASNGADSSYEQYF TGTGCCAGTAACGGGGCTGATAGCTCCTACGAGCAGTACTTC
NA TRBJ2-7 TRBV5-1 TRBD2 CASSSTSATYEQYF TGCGCCAGCAGCTCAACTAGCGCTACCTACGAGCAGTACTTC
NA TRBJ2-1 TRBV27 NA CASSLSQGGTYNEQFF TGTGCCAGCAGTTTATCACAAGGCGGGACCTACAATGAGCAGTTCTTC
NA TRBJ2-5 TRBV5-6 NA CASSLGYQETQYF TGTGCCAGCAGCTTGGGGTACCAAGAGACCCAGTACTTC
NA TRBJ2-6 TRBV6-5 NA CASSYEGSGANVLTF TGTGCCAGCAGTTATGAAGGCTCTGGGGCCAACGTCCTGACTTTC
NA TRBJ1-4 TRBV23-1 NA CASSQIRGVGNEKLFF TGCGCCAGCAGTCAGATTAGGGGCGTTGGTAATGAAAAACTGTTTTTT
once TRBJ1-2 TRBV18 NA CASSPGDGYGYTF TGTGCCAGCTCACCCGGGGACGGTTATGGCTACACCTTC
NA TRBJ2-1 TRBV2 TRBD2 CASSLRAGGWNEQFF TGTGCCAGCAGTCTTAGAGCGGGAGGGTGGAATGAGCAGTTCTTC
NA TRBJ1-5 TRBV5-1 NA CASSLDGNQPQHF TGCGCCAGCAGCTTGGATGGCAATCAGCCCCAGCATTTT
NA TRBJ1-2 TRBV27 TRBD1 CASSQTGGYGYTF TGTGCCAGCAGCCAGACAGGGGGCTATGGCTACACCTTC
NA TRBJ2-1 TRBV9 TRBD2 CASTKGTTNEQFF TGTGCCAGCACCAAAGGGACTACCAATGAGCAGTTCTTC
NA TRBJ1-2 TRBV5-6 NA CASSLRQSVLSGYTF TGTGCCAGCAGCTTACGACAGTCAGTTTTATCGGGCTACACCTTC
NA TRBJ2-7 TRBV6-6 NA CASRGRAGNDEQYF TGTGCCAGCAGGGGTAGGGCGGGAAACGACGAGCAGTACTTC
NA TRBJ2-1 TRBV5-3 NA CASSPVTGPYNEQFF TGTGCCAGCAGCCCAGTGACGGGCCCCTACAATGAGCAGTTCTTC
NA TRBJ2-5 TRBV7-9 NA CASSLDGVETQYF TGTGCCAGCAGCCTAGACGGTGTGGAGACCCAGTACTTC
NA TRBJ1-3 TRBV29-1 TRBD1 CSVNLRGPGNTIYF TGCAGCGTTAACCTCAGGGGGCCTGGAAACACCATATATTTT
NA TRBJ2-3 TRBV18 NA CASSPKKGSDTQYF TGTGCCAGCTCACCGAAAAAGGGCTCAGATACGCAGTATTTT
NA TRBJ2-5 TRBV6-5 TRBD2 CASSFSGSGETQYF TGTGCCAGCAGTTTCAGCGGGAGTGGAGAGACCCAGTACTTC
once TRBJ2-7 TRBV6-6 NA CASTAVGLNYEQYF TGTGCCAGCACCGCGGTGGGTCTCAACTACGAGCAGTACTTC
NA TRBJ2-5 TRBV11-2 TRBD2 CASSWREVQETQYF TGTGCCAGCAGCTGGCGGGAGGTCCAAGAGACCCAGTACTTC
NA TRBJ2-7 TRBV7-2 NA CASSLVGGSYEQYF TGTGCCAGCAGCTTAGTCGGAGGGTCCTACGAGCAGTACTTC
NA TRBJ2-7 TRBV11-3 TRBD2 CASSSYSGSSYEQYF TGTGCCAGCAGTTCCTACAGCGGGAGCTCCTACGAGCAGTACTTC
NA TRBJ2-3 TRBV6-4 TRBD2 CASSDTLARGDTQYF TGTGCCAGCAGTGACACACTAGCGAGGGGAGATACGCAGTATTTT
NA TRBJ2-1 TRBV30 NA CAWSVANEQFF TGTGCCTGGAGTGTAGCGAATGAGCAGTTCTTC
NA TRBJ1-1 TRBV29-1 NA CSVAGYTEAFF TGCAGCGTTGCAGGCTACACTGAAGCTTTCTTT